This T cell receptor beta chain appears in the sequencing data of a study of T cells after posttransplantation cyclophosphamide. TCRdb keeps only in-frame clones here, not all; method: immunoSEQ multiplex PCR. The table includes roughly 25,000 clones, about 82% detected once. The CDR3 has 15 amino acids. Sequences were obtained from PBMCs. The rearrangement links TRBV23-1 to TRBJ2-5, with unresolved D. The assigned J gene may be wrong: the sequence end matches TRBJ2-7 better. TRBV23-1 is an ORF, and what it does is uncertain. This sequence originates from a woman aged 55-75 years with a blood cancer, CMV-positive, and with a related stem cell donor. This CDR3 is CASSQLHRHNYEQYF. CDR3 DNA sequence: TGCGCCAGCAGTCAATTACACCGGCATAACTACGAGCAGTACTTC.